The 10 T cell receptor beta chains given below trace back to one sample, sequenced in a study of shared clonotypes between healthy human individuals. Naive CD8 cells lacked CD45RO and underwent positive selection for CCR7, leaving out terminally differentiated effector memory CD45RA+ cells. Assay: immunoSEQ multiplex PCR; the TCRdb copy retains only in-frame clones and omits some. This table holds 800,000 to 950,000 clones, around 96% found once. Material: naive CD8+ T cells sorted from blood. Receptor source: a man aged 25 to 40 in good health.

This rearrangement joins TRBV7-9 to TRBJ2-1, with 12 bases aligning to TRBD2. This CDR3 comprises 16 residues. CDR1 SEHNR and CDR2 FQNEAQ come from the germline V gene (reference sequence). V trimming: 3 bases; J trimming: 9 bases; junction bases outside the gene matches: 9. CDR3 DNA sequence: TGTGCCAGCAGCTTTGACCTAGCGGGAGGGCAAGGTGAGCAGTTCTTC. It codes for CASSFDLAGGQGEQFF.

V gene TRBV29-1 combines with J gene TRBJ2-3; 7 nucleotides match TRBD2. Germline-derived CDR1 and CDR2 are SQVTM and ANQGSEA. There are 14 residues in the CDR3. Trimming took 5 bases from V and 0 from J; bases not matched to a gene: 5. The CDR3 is CSVFSGISTDTQYF. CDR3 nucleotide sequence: TGCAGCGTTTTCAGCGGGATAAGCACAGATACGCAGTATTTT.

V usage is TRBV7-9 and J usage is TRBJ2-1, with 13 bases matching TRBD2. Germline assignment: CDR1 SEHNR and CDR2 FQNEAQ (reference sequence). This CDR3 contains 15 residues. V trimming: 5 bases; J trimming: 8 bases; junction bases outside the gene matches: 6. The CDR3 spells CASSPGLAGADEQFF. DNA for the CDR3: TGTGCCAGCAGCCCAGGACTAGCGGGAGCGGATGAGCAGTTCTTC.

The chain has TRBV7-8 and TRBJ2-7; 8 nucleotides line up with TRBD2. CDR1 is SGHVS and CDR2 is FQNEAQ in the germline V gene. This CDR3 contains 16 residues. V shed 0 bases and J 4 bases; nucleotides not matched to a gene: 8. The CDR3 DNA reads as TGTGCCAGCAGCTTAGCCCTAGCGGGTGAAGTATACGAGCAGTACTTC. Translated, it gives CASSLALAGEVYEQYF.

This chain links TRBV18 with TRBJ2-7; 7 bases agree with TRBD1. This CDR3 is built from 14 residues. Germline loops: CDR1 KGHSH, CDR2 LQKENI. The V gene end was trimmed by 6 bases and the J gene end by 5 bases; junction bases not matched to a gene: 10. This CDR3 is CASSMSETGHEQYF. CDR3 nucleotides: TGTGCCAGCTCCATGTCCGAGACAGGGCACGAGCAGTACTTC. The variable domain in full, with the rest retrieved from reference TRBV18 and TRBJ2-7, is NAGVMQNPRHLVRRRGQEARLRCSPMKGHSHVYWYRQLPEEGLKFMVYLQKENIIDESGMPKERFSAEFPKEGPSILRIQQVVRGDSAAYFCASSMSETGHEQYFGPGTRLTVT.

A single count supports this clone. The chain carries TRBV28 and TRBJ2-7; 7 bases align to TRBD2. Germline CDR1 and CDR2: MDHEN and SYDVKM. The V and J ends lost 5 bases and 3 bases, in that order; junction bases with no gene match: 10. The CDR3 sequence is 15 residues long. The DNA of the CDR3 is TGTGCCAGCAGTCGAAGCGGAAGGACTAGCTACGAGCAGTACTTC. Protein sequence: CASSRSGRTSYEQYF.

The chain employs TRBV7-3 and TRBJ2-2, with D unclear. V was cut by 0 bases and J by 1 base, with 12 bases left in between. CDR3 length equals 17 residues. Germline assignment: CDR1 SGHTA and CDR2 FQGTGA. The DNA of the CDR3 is TGTGCCAGCAGCTTAACGCCCTCTGGGGTGAACACCGGGGAGCTGTTTTTT. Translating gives CASSLTPSGVNTGELFF.

The CDR3 nucleotides read TGTGCCAGCAGCCCCCGTCTGGTAGCGGGAGCCTACGAGCAGTACTTC. Amino acids: CASSPRLVAGAYEQYF. The chain uses TRBV13 and TRBJ2-7; 9 nucleotides line up with TRBD2. CDR3 length equals 16 residues. The junction had 10 bases not matched to a gene; V was cut back by 5 bases and J by 2 bases. Germline V gives CDR1 PRHDT, CDR2 FYEKMQ (reference sequence). The full variable domain, in which reference TRBV13 and TRBJ2-7 provide the parts outside the CDR3, is AAGVIQSPRHLIKEKRETATLKCYPIPRHDTVYWYQQGPGQDPQFLISFYEKMQSDKGSIPDRFSAQQFSDYHSELNMSSLELGDSALYFCASSPRLVAGAYEQYFGPGTRLTVT.

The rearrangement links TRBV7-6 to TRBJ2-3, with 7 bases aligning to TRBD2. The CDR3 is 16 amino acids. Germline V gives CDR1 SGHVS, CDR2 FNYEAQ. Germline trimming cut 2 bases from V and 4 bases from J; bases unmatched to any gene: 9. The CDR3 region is CASSLSPGLLSDTQYF. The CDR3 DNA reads TGTGCCAGCAGCTTATCACCGGGACTACTATCAGATACGCAGTATTTT.

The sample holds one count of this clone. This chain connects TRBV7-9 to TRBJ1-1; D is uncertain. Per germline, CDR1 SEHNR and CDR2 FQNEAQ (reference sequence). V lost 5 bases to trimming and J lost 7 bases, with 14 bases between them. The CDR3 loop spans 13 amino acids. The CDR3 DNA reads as TGTGCCAGCAGCCTTACGATCCAACGTGAAGCTTTCTTT. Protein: CASSLTIQREAFF.